Included here is one T cell receptor beta chain sequence, with context. Its target is not known. TCRdb's copy holds only in-frame clones and misses some; the assay was immunoSEQ multiplex PCR. The sample contains about 15,000 clones, over 60% of which appear only once. The data were obtained in a study of PD-1 blockade in classical Hodgkin lymphoma. The CDR3 spans 12 residues. Trimming left V 7 bases short and J 8 bases short, with 11 bases between. Germline V lookup: CDR1 SNHLY, CDR2 FYNNEI. Whole-study results and caveats: Nivolumab starters within 1 year of ASCT were excluded. Newly diagnosed patients were reported to start with lower TCR diversity than healthy donors.

Relapses following autologous stem cell transplantation were seen in all patients, with brentuximab vedotin exposure varying. V and J are TRBV2 and TRBJ1-4, with D possibly being TRBD1 (6 bases). The sequencing here drew on peripheral blood mononuclear cells (PBMCs), taken at baseline. The clonotype originates from a human donor with classical Hodgkin lymphoma. CDR3: CASITTGEKLFF. CDR3 nucleotides: TGTGCCAGCATCACTACAGGGGAAAAACTGTTTTTT.